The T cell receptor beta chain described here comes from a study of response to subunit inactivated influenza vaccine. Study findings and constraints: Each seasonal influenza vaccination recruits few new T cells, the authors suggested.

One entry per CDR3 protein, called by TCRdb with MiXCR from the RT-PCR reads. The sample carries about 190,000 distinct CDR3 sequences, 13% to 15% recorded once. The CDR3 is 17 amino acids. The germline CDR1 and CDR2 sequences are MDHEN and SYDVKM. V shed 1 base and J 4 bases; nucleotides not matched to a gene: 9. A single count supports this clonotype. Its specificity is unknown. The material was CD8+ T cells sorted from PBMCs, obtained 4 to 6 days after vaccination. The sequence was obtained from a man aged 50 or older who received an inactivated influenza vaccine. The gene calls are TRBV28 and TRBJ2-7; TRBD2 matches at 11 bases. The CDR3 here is CASSLLLTSGAEYEQYF. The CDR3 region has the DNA TGTGCCAGCAGTTTATTGCTGACTAGCGGGGCAGAGTACGAGCAGTACTTC.